This T cell receptor beta chain was sequenced for a study of beta chain features in type 1 diabetes. Findings and caveats of the study: Highly expressing activated T cells could be over-counted with a cDNA template. More deletions and fewer insertions at VDJ junctions were found in patients with type 1 diabetes. These data did not resolve whether HLA type affects TCRB rearrangement.

Concerning this clone itself: The antigen is unknown.

As every portion of the isolated RNA was reverse transcribed, the sequencing read expressed TCRB transcripts. Generated by immunoSEQ multiplex PCR, the TCRdb table keeps only in-frame clones and is missing some. The sample consists of 360,000 or so clones, 20% of them appearing once. CDR3 length: 16 amino acids. With V trimmed by 4 bases and J by 7 bases, 11 bases remained unmatched. In germline, CDR1 is SGHVS, CDR2 FNYEAQ. V is TRBV7-6 and J is TRBJ2-1; 9 bases fit TRBD2. This TCR was sampled from a woman between 18 and 29 years old in good health. Sequenced material: naive CD4+ T cells from blood. DNA of the CDR3: TGTGCCAGCAGCTCCCGTTCCGGGACTAGCACGAATGAGCAGTTCTTC. Protein sequence: CASSSRSGTSTNEQFF.